The rows below give T cell receptor beta chains drawn from one sample of a study of CD8+ T cells in alopecia areata. Generated by immunoSEQ multiplex PCR, the TCRdb table keeps only in-frame clones and is missing some. This repertoire shows 150,000 to 200,000 clones, 40% to 65% found once; its top ten account for about a tenth. This sample comprised CD8+ T cells sorted from blood, obtained at week 52, from a patient treated with tofacitinib. These receptors originate from a human donor with alopecia areata. CDR3s include the opening cysteine and the closing phenylalanine or tryptophan. D genes are given only for firm matches. Clone size, where shown, is once, few, many, or a class for clones that have expanded.

d_call: -
j_call: TRBJ2-2
clone_size: -
v_call: TRBV7-3
cdr3_aa: CASSSDRDTGELFF
cdr3_nt: TGTGCCAGCAGCTCGGACCGGGACACCGGGGAGCTGTTTTTT

d_call: -
j_call: TRBJ1-4
clone_size: once
v_call: TRBV15
cdr3_aa: CATSRALVAQGREKLFF
cdr3_nt: TGTGCCACCAGCAGAGCTCTAGTTGCACAGGGAAGAGAAAAACTGTTTTTT

d_call: -
j_call: TRBJ1-5
clone_size: few
v_call: TRBV10-3
cdr3_aa: CAISERQGENQPQHF
cdr3_nt: TGTGCCATCAGTGAGAGGCAGGGAGAGAATCAGCCCCAGCATTTT

d_call: -
j_call: TRBJ1-2
clone_size: -
v_call: TRBV27
cdr3_aa: CASSLSGGLGGYTF
cdr3_nt: TGTGCCAGCAGTTTATCTGGGGGGCTCGGTGGCTACACCTTC

d_call: -
j_call: TRBJ2-1
clone_size: -
v_call: TRBV15
cdr3_aa: CATSRGDGQFF
cdr3_nt: TGTGCCACCAGCAGAGGGGATGGGCAGTTCTTC

d_call: -
j_call: TRBJ1-6
clone_size: -
v_call: TRBV25-1
cdr3_aa: CASSEIGQRSYNSPLHF
cdr3_nt: TGTGCCAGCAGTGAAATAGGCCAGCGGTCCTATAATTCACCCCTCCACTTT

d_call: -
j_call: TRBJ1-1
clone_size: once
v_call: TRBV30
cdr3_aa: CAWRIAYGGGTEAFF
cdr3_nt: TGTGCCTGGAGGATAGCCTATGGGGGAGGCACTGAAGCTTTCTTT

d_call: TRBD1
j_call: TRBJ1-6
clone_size: -
v_call: TRBV6-5
cdr3_aa: CASSTPGQGNSPLHF
cdr3_nt: TGTGCCAGCAGTACCCCGGGACAGGGAAATTCACCCCTCCACTTT

d_call: -
j_call: TRBJ1-6
clone_size: -
v_call: TRBV14
cdr3_aa: CASSPGLSTLHF
cdr3_nt: TGTGCCAGCAGCCCGGGGCTTTCCACCCTCCACTTT

d_call: -
j_call: TRBJ2-3
clone_size: -
v_call: TRBV4-2
cdr3_aa: CASSQHEGRRTDTQYF
cdr3_nt: TGTGCCAGCAGCCAACACGAGGGGCGCAGGACAGATACGCAGTATTTT

d_call: TRBD1
j_call: TRBJ1-1
clone_size: few
v_call: TRBV7-9
cdr3_aa: CASSPPFDRGDTEAFF
cdr3_nt: TGTGCCAGCAGCCCACCGTTCGACAGGGGGGACACTGAAGCTTTCTTT

d_call: -
j_call: TRBJ1-1
clone_size: -
v_call: TRBV30
cdr3_aa: CAWGRDTEAFF
cdr3_nt: TGTGCCTGGGGGCGAGACACTGAAGCTTTCTTT

d_call: -
j_call: TRBJ1-2
clone_size: -
v_call: TRBV29-1
cdr3_aa: CSVGTNRAGYGYTF
cdr3_nt: TGCAGCGTTGGGACCAACAGGGCCGGCTATGGCTACACCTTC

d_call: -
j_call: TRBJ1-2
clone_size: many
v_call: TRBV6-4
cdr3_aa: CASSEGDSNYGYTF
cdr3_nt: TGTGCCAGCAGTGAAGGTGACAGTAACTATGGCTACACCTTC

d_call: -
j_call: TRBJ1-2
clone_size: few
v_call: TRBV29-1
cdr3_aa: CSVEDNGYTF
cdr3_nt: TGCAGCGTTGAAGATAATGGCTACACCTTC

d_call: -
j_call: TRBJ2-3
clone_size: many
v_call: TRBV19
cdr3_aa: CASSMPSGIAQYF
cdr3_nt: TGTGCCAGTAGTATGCCCTCCGGGATAGCGCAGTATTTT

d_call: -
j_call: TRBJ1-2
clone_size: -
v_call: TRBV6-1
cdr3_aa: CASSEVNYTF
cdr3_nt: TGTGCCAGCAGTGAGGTCAACTACACCTTC

d_call: -
j_call: TRBJ1-6
clone_size: -
v_call: TRBV7-8
cdr3_aa: CASSRGYFLHF
cdr3_nt: TGTGCCAGCAGCCGAGGGTATTTCCTCCACTTT

d_call: -
j_call: TRBJ2-7
clone_size: -
v_call: TRBV2
cdr3_aa: CASSEFGQIYEQYF
cdr3_nt: TGTGCCAGCAGTGAATTTGGACAAATTTACGAGCAGTACTTC

d_call: TRBD1
j_call: TRBJ1-1
clone_size: few
v_call: TRBV7-9
cdr3_aa: CASSIDRQGRNTEAFF
cdr3_nt: TGTGCCAGCAGCATAGATCGACAGGGAAGGAACACTGAAGCTTTCTTT

d_call: TRBD1
j_call: TRBJ1-6
clone_size: few
v_call: TRBV27
cdr3_aa: CASSPDRANSPLHF
cdr3_nt: TGTGCCAGCAGCCCGGACAGGGCCAATTCACCCCTCCACTTT

d_call: -
j_call: TRBJ2-5
clone_size: -
v_call: TRBV15
cdr3_aa: CATRRDQETQYF
cdr3_nt: TGTGCCACCAGGCGGGATCAAGAGACCCAGTACTTC